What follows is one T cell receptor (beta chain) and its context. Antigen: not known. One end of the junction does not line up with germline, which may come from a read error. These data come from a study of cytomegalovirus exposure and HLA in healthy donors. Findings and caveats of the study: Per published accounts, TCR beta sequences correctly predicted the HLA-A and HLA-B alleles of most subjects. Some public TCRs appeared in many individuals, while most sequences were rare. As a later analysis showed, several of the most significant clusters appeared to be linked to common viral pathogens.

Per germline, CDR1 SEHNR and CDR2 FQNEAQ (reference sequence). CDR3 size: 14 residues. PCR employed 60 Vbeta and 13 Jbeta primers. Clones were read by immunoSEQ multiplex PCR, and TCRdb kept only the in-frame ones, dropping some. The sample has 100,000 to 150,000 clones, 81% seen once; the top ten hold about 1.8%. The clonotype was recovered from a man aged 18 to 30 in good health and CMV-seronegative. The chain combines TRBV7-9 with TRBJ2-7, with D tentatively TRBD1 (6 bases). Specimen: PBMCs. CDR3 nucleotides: TGTTCCAGCAGCCCTACCGGGACACTCTACGAGCAGTACTTC. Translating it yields CSSSPTGTLYEQYF.